These 10 T cell receptor beta chains share one sample of origin, sequenced in a study of regulatory T cells in long-lasting Graves disease (dated by TCRdb to the early 2020s). Per the publication, the time point label means: newly diagnosed GD, antithyroid drugs for less than 3 months. For both TCR sequencing and RNA sequencing, RNA was extracted from PBMCs in TRIzol. Library generation was performed with multiplex PCR. Sequencer: Illumina HiSeq 4000. To build TCR beta libraries, CDR3 regions were amplified by Arm-PCR using iRepertoire HTBI primers. In TCRdb, the public reads were trimmed at Q25 with fastp and aligned with MiXCR, with productive beta chains retained. Rows with a matching CDR3 protein are joined into one entry that keeps the most common DNA and genes. The sample data list under 300,000 distinct CDR3 sequences, and 20% to 25% of these were observed just once. The ten largest account for approximately 15% of the sample.

The source material was peripheral blood mononuclear cells (PBMCs), sampled at new diagnosis, from a patient treated with antithyroid drugs. The receptors originated from a female donor with Graves disease.

A note on this clonotype: This may come from a read error, since a much larger clone is one base off. This chain links TRBV10-3 with TRBJ2-1, with no clear D. Germline assignment: CDR1 ENHRY and CDR2 SYGVKD. CDR3 size: 16 residues. This chain's CDR3 is CTISDSTFGSNNEQFF. CDR3 sequence (DNA): TGTACCATCAGTGACTCCACTTTCGGCTCCAACAATGAGCAGTTCTTC.

This clonotype was seen repeatedly, ten times or more. V and J are TRBV20-1 and TRBJ1-2; a weak D match, TRBD1 (5 bases). CDR1 and CDR2 from the germline V gene are DFQATT and SNEGSKA (reference sequence). Trimming cost V 1 base and J 1 base, with 10 bases left between them. The CDR3 has 14 residues. CDR3 nucleotide sequence: TGCAGTGCTAGAGGGGGGACGGTTAACTATGGCTACACCTTC. It translates to CSARGGTVNYGYTF.

The V call is TRBV19, the J call TRBJ2-5; D is ambiguous. CDR3 size: 13 residues. With 5 bases removed from V and 5 bases from J, the gap between germline ends came to 12 bases. Germline V CDR1 and CDR2: LNHDA, SQIVND (reference sequence). CDR3 amino acids: CASSDQKGETQYF. The CDR3 DNA reads as TGTGCCAGTAGTGACCAAAAAGGGGAGACCCAGTACTTC. The full variable domain, rest sourced from reference TRBV19 and TRBJ2-5, is DGGITQSPKYLFRKEGQNVTLSCEQNLNHDAMYWYRQDPGQGLRLIYYSQIVNDFQKGDIAEGYSVSREKKESFPLTVTSAQKNPTAFYLCASSDQKGETQYFGPGTRLLVL.

This clonotype was seen only a few times. The chain is built from TRBV6-1 and TRBJ2-2; no clear D. The CDR3 is 13 residues long. CDR1 and CDR2 from the germline V gene are MNHNS and SASEGT. Trimming stripped 6 bases from V and 7 bases from J, with 12 bases between. CDR3 region: CASSWLANGELFF. The CDR3 coding sequence is TGTGCCAGCAGCTGGTTGGCTAACGGGGAGCTGTTTTTT.

The rearrangement joins TRBV5-6 to TRBJ1-1, with TRBD1 identical over 10 bases. The ends lost 3 bases at V and 11 bases at J; junction bases unmatched: 13. Per the germline V gene, CDR1 is SGHDT and CDR2 is YYEEEE. The CDR3 sequence is 15 residues long. In DNA form, the CDR3 reads TGTGCCAGCAGCTCGTTACCGGGACAGGGGACTGCCGCTTTCTTT. Translation: CASSSLPGQGTAAFF.

This clonotype was counted many times. This chain joins TRBV7-2 and TRBJ2-7; the D gene could be TRBD1 or TRBD2 (5 bases each). The CDR3 sequence is 16 residues long. The germline V and J ends were trimmed by 4 bases and 2 bases, with 18 bases remaining between them. Germline loops: CDR1 SGHTA, CDR2 FQGNSA. CDR3 protein: CASSSRDQRLPYEQYF. CDR3 sequence (DNA): TGTGCCAGCAGCTCTCGGGACCAACGCCTCCCCTACGAGCAGTACTTC.

On this clonotype: A much larger clone differs by one base, so this may be a read error. This chain connects TRBV6-2 or TRBV6-3 to TRBJ2-7; tentatively, D is TRBD1 (6 bases). With 5 bases removed from V and 7 bases from J, the gap between germline ends came to 12 bases. The V gene's germline CDR1 is MNHEY and CDR2 SVGEGT. There are 12 residues in the CDR3. The CDR3 nucleotides read TGTGCCAGCAGTGACTGGGGGCTTGAGCAGTACTTC. Its protein is CASSDWGLEQYF.

This chain links TRBV20-1 with TRBJ2-7, with 8 bases lining up with TRBD2. CDR1 DFQATT and CDR2 SNEGSKA come from the germline V gene (reference sequence). The V segment lost 3 bases and the J segment 6 bases; nucleotides outside the gene matches: 7. The CDR3 runs 13 residues. CDR3 nucleotide sequence: TGCAGTGCTAGCCGGGGGGGAATTGGCGAGCAGTACTTC. Translated, it gives CSASRGGIGEQYF.

This clonotype was seen ten or more times. This sequence joins TRBV19 and TRBJ2-7, with D perhaps matching TRBD2 (6 bases). Trimming cost V 7 bases and J 3 bases, with 16 bases left between them. Germline CDR1 and CDR2: LNHDA and SQIVND (reference sequence). The CDR3 extends over 14 amino acids. CDR3 protein: CASIPGLTFYEQYF. Written as DNA, the CDR3 is TGTGCCAGTATTCCGGGACTCACTTTCTACGAGCAGTACTTC.

This clonotype was recorded at least ten times. The chain has TRBV20-1 and TRBJ2-1; 8 bases line up with TRBD2. The germline V gene has CDR1 DFQATT and CDR2 SNEGSKA (reference sequence). This CDR3 has 15 residues. V shed 5 bases, J shed 6 bases, and the junction held 12 bases outside the gene matches. DNA of the CDR3: TGCAGTGCTGTACCGGGACTAGTAGTGGGCAATGAGCAGTTCTTC. Translated: CSAVPGLVVGNEQFF.